Following are 14 T cell receptor beta chains from one sample sequenced in a study of T-cell memory formation after mild COVID-19 (dated by TCRdb to about 2021). The receptor library was made with 5' RACE. The listed sequencing device is Illumina NovaSeq 6000. TCRdb redid the processing of the public reads, applying fastp at Q25 and MiXCR, and retained in-frame beta chains. One record per CDR3 amino acid sequence lists the most common genes and DNA. The sample table contains 100,000 to 150,000 distinct CDR3 sequences; only one count was recorded for about 15% of them. Clones ranked in the top ten supply approximately 14% of the sample. The sequencing input was PBMCs or a T cell subset sorted from them (not recorded which). These TCRs come from an adult woman who had mild COVID-19 (a few samples of this study predate the infection). The sample titles of this study are shuffled in the database, so cell type and time point are left out; the donor was told from shared clones.

This clonotype came up many times. The CDR3 nucleotides read TGCGCCAGCAGCCAAGACAGGGCATCAAGGTGGGATGAGCAGTTCTTC. Translating gives CASSQDRASRWDEQFF. The chain recombines TRBV4-1 with TRBJ2-1, with D possibly matching TRBD1 (5 bases). The CDR3 spans 16 residues. Germline assignment: CDR1 MGHRA and CDR2 YSYEKL. V was shortened by 0 bases and J by 8 bases, with 17 bases between the two germline ends.

This clonotype occurred a few times. The chain recombines TRBV5-1 with TRBJ1-3, with 8 nucleotides matching TRBD1. This CDR3 has 16 residues. V was pared by 1 base and J by 0 bases, with 3 bases of the junction left unmatched. The germline gives CDR1 SGHRS, CDR2 YFSETQ. The CDR3 DNA reads TGCGCCAGCAGCTTGACGACAGGGGTCTCTGGAAACACCATATATTTT. It is translated as CASSLTTGVSGNTIYF.

This clonotype was seen a few times. The chain couples TRBV12-3 or TRBV12-4 to TRBJ2-7, with D tentatively TRBD1 (7 bases). Trimming removed 5 bases from V and 4 bases from J, with 18 bases in between. The CDR3 extends over 15 amino acids. The CDR3 region has the DNA TGTGCCAGCAGTCACCGACGGGCAGGGGGGTACGAGCAGTACTTC. This translates into CASSHRRAGGYEQYF.

The rearrangement joins TRBV7-6 to TRBJ2-1; the match to TRBD2 covers 10 bases. V gave up 5 bases and J gave up 4 bases; unmatched junction bases: 5. This CDR3 has 15 amino acids. Germline loops: CDR1 SGHVS, CDR2 FNYEAQ. DNA of the CDR3: TGTGCCAGCAGCCGGAGCGGGGGGGCGTACAATGAGCAGTTCTTC. It codes for CASSRSGGAYNEQFF.

This clonotype was seen more than once but under ten times. The chain links TRBV19 to TRBJ2-5; no firm D call. This CDR3 comprises 14 residues. The germline V gene encodes CDR1 LNHDA and CDR2 SQIVND (reference sequence). V lost 3 bases and J lost 1, with 9 bases in between. The CDR3 sequence: CASSIGPLQETQYF. The CDR3 bases are TGTGCCAGTAGTATTGGCCCCCTCCAAGAGACCCAGTACTTC.

V and J are TRBV7-2 and TRBJ2-5, with D possibly TRBD2 on 7 matching bases. The germline V and J ends were trimmed by 4 bases and 6 bases, with 18 bases remaining between them. CDR3 length: 15 residues. Per the germline V gene, CDR1 is SGHTA and CDR2 is FQGNSA. In DNA form, the CDR3 reads TGTGCCAGCAGCTCGACGGGGGGCGCTGGAAAGACCCAGTACTTC. It yields the protein CASSSTGGAGKTQYF. Supplemented by reference TRBV7-2 and TRBJ2-5, the full variable domain reads GAGVSQSPSNKVTEKGKDVELRCDPISGHTALYWYRQSLGQGLEFLIYFQGNSAPDKSGLPSDRFSAERTGGSVSTLTIQRTQQEDSAVYLCASSSTGGAGKTQYFGPGTRLLVL.

The genes are TRBV9 and TRBJ2-3, with a tentative D call TRBD2 (5 bases). The CDR3 covers 14 residues. V was trimmed by 0 bases and J by 4 bases, leaving 9 bases between them. The germline V gene encodes CDR1 SGDLS and CDR2 YYNGEE. This CDR3 is CASSVALRADTQYF. The CDR3 nucleotides are TGTGCCAGCAGCGTAGCTCTGCGGGCAGATACGCAGTATTTT. Full variable domain (missing parts from reference TRBV9 and TRBJ2-3): DSGVTQTPKHLITATGQRVTLRCSPRSGDLSVYWYQQSLDQGLQFLIQYYNGEERAKGNILERFSAQQFPDLHSELNLSSLELGDSALYFCASSVALRADTQYFGPGTRLTVL.

This chain joins TRBV5-1 and TRBJ2-7; the D gene is possibly TRBD1 (6 bases). Per the germline V gene, CDR1 is SGHRS and CDR2 is YFSETQ. V was trimmed by 0 bases and J by 6 bases, leaving 13 bases between them. This CDR3 spans 14 amino acids. This CDR3 is CASSLELQGIEQYF. The CDR3 bases are TGCGCCAGCAGCTTGGAACTGCAGGGGATCGAGCAGTACTTC.

The rearrangement links TRBV4-1 to TRBJ1-2; weak D call: TRBD1 (5 bases). Trimming removed 0 bases from V and 4 bases from J, with 12 bases in between. CDR1 MGHRA and CDR2 YSYEKL come from the germline V gene. The CDR3 sequence is 15 residues long. CDR3 DNA sequence: TGCGCCAGCAGCCAAGATTTCAGGGAGGTCTATGGCTACACCTTC. Its translation is CASSQDFREVYGYTF.

This clonotype has only a few counts. The chain uses TRBV11-2 and TRBJ2-5; D possibly corresponds to TRBD1 (5 bases). This CDR3 region has 15 residues. Germline V gene lookup returns CDR1 SGHAT and CDR2 FQNNGV. Trimming removed 0 bases from V and 2 bases from J, with 10 bases in between. The CDR3 loop reads CASSLDLRQQETQYF. For the CDR3, the DNA is TGTGCCAGCAGCTTAGATCTTAGACAGCAAGAGACCCAGTACTTC.

The chain carries TRBV10-3 and TRBJ1-5, with no clear D. Germline V gives CDR1 ENHRY, CDR2 SYGVKD. CDR3 length: 12 amino acids. With 6 bases removed from V and 2 bases from J, the gap between germline ends came to 5 bases. CDR3 sequence: CAISDGNQPQHF. The CDR3 DNA sequence: TGTGCCATCAGCGACGGCAATCAGCCCCAGCATTTT.

This clonotype came up a few times. The V gene is TRBV7-9, the J gene TRBJ1-1; D gene uncertain. V lost 2 bases to trimming and J lost 6 bases, with 4 bases between them. The CDR3 runs to 11 residues. CDR1 and CDR2 from the germline V gene are SEHNR and FQNEAQ (reference sequence). The CDR3 nucleotides are TGTGCCAGCAGCTTAATGCCTGAAGCTTTCTTT. Amino acid sequence: CASSLMPEAFF.

The rearrangement joins TRBV9 to TRBJ2-7, with 7 bases identical to TRBD1. Germline V gene data show CDR1 as SGDLS and CDR2 as YYNGEE. The CDR3 spans 15 residues. The V segment lost 1 base and the J segment 7 bases; nucleotides outside the gene matches: 11. CDR3 region: CASSVSLATGSEQYF. CDR3 DNA sequence: TGTGCCAGCAGCGTATCTTTAGCGACAGGGAGTGAGCAGTACTTC.

This clonotype was seen a handful of times. The chain recombines TRBV4-2 with TRBJ2-7, with 7 bases aligning to TRBD1. J gave up 7 bases and V 4 bases, and 7 bases lay outside the gene matches. Germline V gene data show CDR1 as LGHNA and CDR2 as YNFKEQ. The CDR3 has 13 residues. The CDR3 region has the DNA TGTGCCAGCAGCCGTGAGGGGGCCTCAGAGCAGTACTTC. The encoded protein is CASSREGASEQYF.